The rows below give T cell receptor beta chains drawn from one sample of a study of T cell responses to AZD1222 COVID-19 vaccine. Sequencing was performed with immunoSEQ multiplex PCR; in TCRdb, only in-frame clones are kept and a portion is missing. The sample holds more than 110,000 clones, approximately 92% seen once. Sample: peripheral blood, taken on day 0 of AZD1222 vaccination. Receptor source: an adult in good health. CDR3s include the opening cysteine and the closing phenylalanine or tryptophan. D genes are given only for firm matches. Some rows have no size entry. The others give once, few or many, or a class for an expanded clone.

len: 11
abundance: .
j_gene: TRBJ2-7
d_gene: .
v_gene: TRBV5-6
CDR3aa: CASSYSGEQYF
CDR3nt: TGTGCCAGCAGCTACAGTGGCGAGCAGTACTTC

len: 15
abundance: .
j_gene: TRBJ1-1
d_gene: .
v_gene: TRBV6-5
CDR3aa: CASSYQPGARGEAFF
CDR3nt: TGTGCCAGCAGTTACCAGCCAGGGGCAAGGGGTGAAGCTTTCTTT

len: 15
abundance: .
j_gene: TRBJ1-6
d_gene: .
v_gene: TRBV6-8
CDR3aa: CASSPRTSYNSPLHF
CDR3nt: TGTGCCAGCAGTCCTCGGACCTCCTATAATTCACCCCTCCACTTT

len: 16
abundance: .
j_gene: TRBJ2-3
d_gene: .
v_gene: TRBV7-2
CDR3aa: CASSLQSRRGLDTQYF
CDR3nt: TGTGCCAGCAGCTTACAGAGCCGGAGGGGGTTGGATACGCAGTATTTT

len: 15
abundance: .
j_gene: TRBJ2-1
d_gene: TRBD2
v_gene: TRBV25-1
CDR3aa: CASSLSTSGYNEQFF
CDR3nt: TGTGCCAGCAGTCTTTCGACTAGCGGTTACAATGAGCAGTTCTTC

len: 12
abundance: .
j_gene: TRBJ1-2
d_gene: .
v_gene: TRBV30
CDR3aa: CAWGGTPHGYTF
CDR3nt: TGTGCCTGGGGAGGTACCCCCCATGGCTACACCTTC

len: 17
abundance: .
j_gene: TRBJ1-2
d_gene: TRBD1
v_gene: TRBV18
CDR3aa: CASTPGPTGEGNYGYTF
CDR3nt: TGTGCCAGCACGCCAGGCCCTACAGGGGAGGGTAACTATGGCTACACCTTC

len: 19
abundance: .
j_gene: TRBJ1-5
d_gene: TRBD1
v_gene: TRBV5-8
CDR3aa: CASSGTGTDVLYSNQPQHF
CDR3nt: TGTGCCAGCAGCGGAACCGGGACAGATGTACTGTATAGCAATCAGCCCCAGCATTTT

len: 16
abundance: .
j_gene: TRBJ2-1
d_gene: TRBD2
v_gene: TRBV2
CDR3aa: CASSEFASGTYNEQFF
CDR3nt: TGTGCCAGCAGTGAATTTGCTAGCGGGACTTACAATGAGCAGTTCTTC

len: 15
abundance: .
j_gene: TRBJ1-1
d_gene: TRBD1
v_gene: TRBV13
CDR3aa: CASSVGTGWDTEAFF
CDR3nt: TGTGCCAGCAGCGTTGGGACAGGGTGGGACACTGAAGCTTTCTTT

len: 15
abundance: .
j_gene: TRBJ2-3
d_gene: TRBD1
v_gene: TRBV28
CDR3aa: CAFRPGQENTDTQYF
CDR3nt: TGTGCCTTCCGGCCGGGACAGGAAAACACAGATACGCAGTATTTT

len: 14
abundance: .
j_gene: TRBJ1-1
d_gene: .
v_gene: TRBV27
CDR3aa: CASSPTVMNTEAFF
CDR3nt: TGTGCCAGCAGTCCGACAGTCATGAACACTGAAGCTTTCTTT

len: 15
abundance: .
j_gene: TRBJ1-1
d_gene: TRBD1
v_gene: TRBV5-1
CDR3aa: CASSQWTGSNTEAFF
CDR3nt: TGCGCCAGCAGTCAGTGGACAGGGTCGAACACTGAAGCTTTCTTT

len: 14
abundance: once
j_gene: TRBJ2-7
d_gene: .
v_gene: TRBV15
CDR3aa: CATSRDMDLYEQYF
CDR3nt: TGTGCCACCAGCAGAGATATGGACCTCTACGAGCAGTACTTC

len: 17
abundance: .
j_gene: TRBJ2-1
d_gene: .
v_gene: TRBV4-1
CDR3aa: CASSQGSNHPPFNEQFF
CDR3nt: TGCGCCAGCAGCCAAGGGTCGAACCACCCACCTTTCAATGAGCAGTTCTTC

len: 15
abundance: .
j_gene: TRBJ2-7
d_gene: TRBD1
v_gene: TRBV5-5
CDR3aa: CASSLVPQGAYEQYF
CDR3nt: TGTGCCAGCAGCTTGGTCCCACAGGGGGCATACGAGCAGTACTTC

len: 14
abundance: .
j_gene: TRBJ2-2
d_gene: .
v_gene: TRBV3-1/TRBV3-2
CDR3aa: CASSFGMNTGELFF
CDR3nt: TGTGCCAGCAGCTTCGGGATGAACACCGGGGAGCTGTTTTTT

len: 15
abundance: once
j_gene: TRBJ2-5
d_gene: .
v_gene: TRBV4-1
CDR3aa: CASSQRRQEGETQYF
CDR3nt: TGCGCCAGCAGCCAAAGACGCCAGGAGGGGGAGACCCAGTACTTC

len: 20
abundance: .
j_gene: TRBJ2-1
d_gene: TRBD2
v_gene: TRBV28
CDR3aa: CASSYGAGGRYFNSYNEQFF
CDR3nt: TGTGCCAGCAGTTATGGGGCGGGAGGGAGATATTTCAACTCCTACAATGAGCAGTTCTTC

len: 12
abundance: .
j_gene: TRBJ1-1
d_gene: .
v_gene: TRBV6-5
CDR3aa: CASRDITGLEFF
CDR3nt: TGTGCCAGCAGGGATATAACAGGGTTGGAGTTCTTT

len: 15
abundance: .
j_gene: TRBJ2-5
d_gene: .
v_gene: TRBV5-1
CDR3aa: CASSWSGDQKETQYF
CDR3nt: TGCGCCAGCAGCTGGTCAGGCGACCAAAAAGAGACCCAGTACTTC

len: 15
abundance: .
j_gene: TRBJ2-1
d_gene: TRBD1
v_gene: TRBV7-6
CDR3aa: CASSEGQGGYNEQFF
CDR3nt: TGTGCCAGCAGCGAGGGACAGGGAGGCTACAATGAGCAGTTCTTC

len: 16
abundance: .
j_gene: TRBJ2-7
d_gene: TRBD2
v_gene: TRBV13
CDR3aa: CASSSRSSGSHYEQYF
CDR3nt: TGTGCCAGCAGCTCACGTTCTAGCGGGAGTCACTACGAGCAGTACTTC

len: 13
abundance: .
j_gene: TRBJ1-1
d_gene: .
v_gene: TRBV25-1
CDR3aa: CASGPGRNTEAFF
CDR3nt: TGTGCCAGCGGCCCGGGACGGAACACTGAAGCTTTCTTT

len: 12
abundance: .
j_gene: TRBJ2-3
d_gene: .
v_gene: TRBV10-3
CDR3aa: CAIRASTDTQYF
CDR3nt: TGTGCCATCAGGGCTAGCACAGATACGCAGTATTTT

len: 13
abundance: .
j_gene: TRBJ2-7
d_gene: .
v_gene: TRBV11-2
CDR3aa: CASSLPTSYEQYF
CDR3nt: TGTGCCAGCAGCTTACCAACTAGCTACGAGCAGTACTTC

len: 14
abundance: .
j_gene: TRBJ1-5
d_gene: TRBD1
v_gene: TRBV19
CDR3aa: CATEGQGFNQPQHF
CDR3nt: TGTGCCACTGAGGGACAGGGATTCAATCAGCCCCAGCATTTT

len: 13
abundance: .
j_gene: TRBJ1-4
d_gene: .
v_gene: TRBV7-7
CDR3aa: CASSPGEGEKLFF
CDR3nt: TGTGCCAGCAGCCCAGGGGAGGGAGAAAAACTGTTTTTT

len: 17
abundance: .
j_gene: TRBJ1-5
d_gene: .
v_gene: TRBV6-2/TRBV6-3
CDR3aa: CASSYSGGGISNQPQHF
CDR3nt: TGTGCCAGCAGTTACTCGGGAGGAGGGATTAGCAATCAGCCCCAGCATTTT

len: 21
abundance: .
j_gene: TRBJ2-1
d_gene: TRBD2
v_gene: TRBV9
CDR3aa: CASSVGGLAGGYNAIYNEQFF
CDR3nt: TGTGCCAGCAGCGTAGGGGGACTAGCGGGAGGCTATAACGCGATCTACAATGAGCAGTTCTTC

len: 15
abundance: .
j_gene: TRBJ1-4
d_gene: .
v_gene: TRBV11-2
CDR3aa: CASSLDTVHNEKLFF
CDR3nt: TGTGCCAGCAGCTTAGACACGGTCCATAATGAAAAACTGTTTTTT

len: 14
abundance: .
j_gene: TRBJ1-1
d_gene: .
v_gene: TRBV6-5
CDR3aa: CASPPSLANTEAFF
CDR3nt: TGTGCCAGCCCCCCTAGCTTAGCGAACACTGAAGCTTTCTTT

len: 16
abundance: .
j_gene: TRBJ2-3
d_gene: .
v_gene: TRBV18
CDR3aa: CASSPFGAEPTDTQYF
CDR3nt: TGTGCCAGCTCACCCTTCGGGGCGGAGCCCACAGATACGCAGTATTTT

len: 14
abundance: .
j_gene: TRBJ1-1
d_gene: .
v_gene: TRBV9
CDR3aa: CASSPRLDRFEAFF
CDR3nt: TGTGCCAGCAGCCCGAGGCTTGACAGATTTGAAGCTTTCTTT

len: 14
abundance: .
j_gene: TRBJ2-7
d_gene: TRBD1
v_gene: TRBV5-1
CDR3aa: CASSLSQGASEQYF
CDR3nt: TGCGCCAGCAGCTTGAGCCAGGGGGCGAGTGAGCAGTACTTC

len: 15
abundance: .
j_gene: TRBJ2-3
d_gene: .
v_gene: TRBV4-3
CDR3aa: CASSQRGQSTDTQYF
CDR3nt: TGCGCCAGCAGCCAGCGGGGACAGAGCACAGATACGCAGTATTTT

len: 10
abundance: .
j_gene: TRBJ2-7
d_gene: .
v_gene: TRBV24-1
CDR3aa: CATSDCEQYF
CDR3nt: TGTGCCACCAGTGATTGCGAGCAGTACTTC

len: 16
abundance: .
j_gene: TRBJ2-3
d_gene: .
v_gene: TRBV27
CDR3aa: CASRQFRGPDFDTQYF
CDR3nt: TGTGCCAGCAGACAATTCAGGGGCCCTGACTTTGATACGCAGTATTTT

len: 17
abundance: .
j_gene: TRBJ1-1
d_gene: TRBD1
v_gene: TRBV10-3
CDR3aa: CAISERGQGAMNTEAFF
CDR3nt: TGTGCCATCAGTGAGAGAGGACAGGGGGCTATGAACACTGAAGCTTTCTTT

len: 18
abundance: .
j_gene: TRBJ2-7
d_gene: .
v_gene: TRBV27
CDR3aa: CASSLSFPGQSSSYEQYF
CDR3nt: TGTGCCAGCAGTTTATCTTTTCCCGGGCAGTCAAGCTCCTACGAGCAGTACTTC

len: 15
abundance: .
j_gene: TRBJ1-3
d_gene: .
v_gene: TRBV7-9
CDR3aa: CASSLRGSSGNTIYF
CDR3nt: TGTGCCAGCAGCTTAAGGGGGAGCTCTGGAAACACCATATATTTT

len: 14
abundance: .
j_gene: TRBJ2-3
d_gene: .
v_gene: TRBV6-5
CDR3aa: CASKPGHSTDTQYF
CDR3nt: TGTGCCAGCAAACCGGGACATAGCACAGATACGCAGTATTTT